Listed here are 25 T cell receptor beta chains from one sample, sequenced in a study of blood T cell repertoires in COVID-19 (dated by TCRdb to about 2020). Receptor amplification or capture employed the immunoSEQ multiplex PCR assay. TCRdb mirrors the immuneACCESS table, restricted to in-frame sequences. Some clones are absent from its copies; in checked studies, under half trace to an unresolved V gene, and the reason for the others is unknown. The sample yields fewer than 130,000 clones; about 80% were counted once. 3.8% of the sample is in the top ten clones. The sequenced sample consisted of peripheral blood. These receptor sequences come from a woman aged 80 or over with acute or convalescent COVID-19.

This clone appeared a few times. The chain has TRBV11-2 and TRBJ2-7; the match to TRBD1 covers 9 bases. This CDR3 region has 15 residues. Germline values: CDR1 SGHAT, CDR2 FQNNGV. V lost 2 bases, J lost 8 bases, and 10 bases stayed unmatched. Here the CDR3 reads CASSLKGQGGLQQYF. DNA of the CDR3: TGTGCCAGCAGCTTAAAGGGACAGGGAGGTCTCCAGCAGTACTTC.

This chain joins TRBV5-1 and TRBJ1-3, with 9 bases aligning to TRBD1. V shed 3 bases, J shed 16 bases, and the junction held 5 bases outside the gene matches. The CDR3 totals 11 residues. Germline V gives CDR1 SGHRS, CDR2 YFSETQ. CDR3 sequence: CASSSGQGTYF. The CDR3 DNA reads as TGCGCCAGCAGCTCTGGACAGGGGACTTATTTT.

The chain has TRBV19 and TRBJ1-2; D may be TRBD1 (6 bases). The germline gives CDR1 LNHDA, CDR2 SQIVND (reference sequence). Deletions cut 7 bases from V and 5 bases from J, with 11 bases between. The CDR3 extends over 12 amino acids. CDR3 sequence reads: CASNLQGYGYTF. CDR3 nucleotides: TGTGCCAGTAATCTTCAGGGGTATGGCTACACCTTC.

The chain joins TRBV7-9 to TRBJ2-7; D is possibly TRBD1 (6 bases). The germline V and J ends were trimmed by 3 bases and 2 bases, with 17 bases remaining between them. This CDR3 region has 16 residues. Germline CDR1 and CDR2: SEHNR and FQNEAQ (reference sequence). The CDR3 sequence: CASSFPTGTSTYEQYF. The CDR3 DNA reads TGTGCCAGCAGCTTTCCGACCGGGACATCAACCTACGAGCAGTACTTC.

The chain carries TRBV11-1 and TRBJ2-2, with TRBD2 matching over 11 bases. Germline loops: CDR1 SGHAT, CDR2 FQDESV (reference sequence). Trimming took 5 bases from V and 3 from J; bases not matched to a gene: 5. The CDR3 spans 16 residues. CDR3 sequence: CASSPLAGGHTGELFF. The CDR3 DNA reads as TGTGCCAGCAGCCCCTTAGCGGGGGGGCACACCGGGGAGCTGTTTTTT.

The V gene is TRBV7-3, the J gene TRBJ1-1, with D possibly matching TRBD1 (6 bases). CDR1 is SGHTA, CDR2 FQGTGA, per germline. The CDR3 length is 14 residues. V was trimmed by 5 bases and J by 4 bases, leaving 14 bases between them. CDR3 in DNA: TGTGCCAGCAGCGAGTCTCCAGGGGCCACTGAAGCTTTCTTT. It yields the protein CASSESPGATEAFF.

The genes are TRBV27 and TRBJ1-5; 10 bases agree with TRBD1. Germline CDR1 and CDR2: MNHEY and SMNVEV (reference sequence). This CDR3 is built from 18 residues. The V and J ends lost 8 bases and 0 bases, in that order; junction bases with no gene match: 13. CDR3 residues: CASCTGQGDRYSNQPQHF. The CDR3 bases are TGTGCCAGCTGCACTGGACAGGGGGACAGGTATAGCAATCAGCCCCAGCATTTT.

The chain is built from TRBV6-6 and TRBJ1-2; 7 bases map to TRBD1. Germline V gene data show CDR1 as MNHNY and CDR2 as SVGAGI (reference sequence). The CDR3 consists of 17 residues. The junction had 16 bases not matched to a gene; V was cut back by 5 bases and J by 4 bases. The CDR3 DNA sequence: TGTGCCAGCAGTCAGGTGGGGTTGAGACAGGGCGGCTATGGCTACACCTTC. It specifies CASSQVGLRQGGYGYTF.

V and J are TRBV6-2 or TRBV6-3 and TRBJ2-7; 14 bases agree with TRBD2. The CDR3 spans 16 residues. Germline assignment: CDR1 MNHEY and CDR2 SVGEGT. The ends lost 4 bases at V and 2 bases at J; junction bases unmatched: 4. The CDR3 DNA follows: TGTGCCAGCAGTTTTGGACTAGCGGGAGGTGCCTACGAGCAGTACTTC. Its protein is CASSFGLAGGAYEQYF.

The rearrangement links TRBV5-1 to TRBJ1-1; 8 bases line up with TRBD1. CDR1 SGHRS and CDR2 YFSETQ come from the germline V gene. V shed 4 bases and J 3 bases; nucleotides not matched to a gene: 8. This CDR3 is 15 amino acids long. CDR3 in amino acids: CASSRSGGAYTEAFF. The DNA of the CDR3 is TGCGCCAGCAGCCGATCAGGGGGCGCGTACACTGAAGCTTTCTTT.

This clone showed up just a few times. The rearrangement links TRBV27 to TRBJ2-7, with a tentative D call TRBD1 (6 bases). The ends were cut back, 10 bases at V and 2 bases at J, with 18 bases in the middle. Germline V CDR1 and CDR2: MNHEY, SMNVEV (reference sequence). The CDR3 spans 14 residues. The CDR3 DNA reads as TGTGCCACCGGCCGTCAGGGACAAGCCTACGAGCAGTACTTC. It yields the protein CATGRQGQAYEQYF.

This clone came up a few times. The chain uses TRBV3-1 (or the pseudogene TRBV3-2) and TRBJ2-3; the D gene is possibly TRBD2 (5 bases). Germline V CDR1 and CDR2: LGHDT, YNNKEL (reference sequence). CDR3 length equals 19 residues. The germline V and J ends were trimmed by 1 base and 3 bases, with 23 bases remaining between them. CDR3 residues: CASSQVLAGSAGNTDTQYF. The CDR3 DNA sequence: TGTGCCAGCAGCCAAGTCCTGGCCGGCAGCGCCGGGAATACAGATACGCAGTATTTT.

V usage is TRBV9 and J usage is TRBJ2-1; 9 bases agree with TRBD2. CDR3 length: 16 residues. V trimming: 0 bases; J trimming: 3 bases; junction bases outside the gene matches: 4. In germline, CDR1 is SGDLS, CDR2 YYNGEE. CDR3 amino acids: CASSVGAGGNYNEQFF. The CDR3 coding sequence is TGTGCCAGCAGCGTAGGGGCGGGAGGGAACTACAATGAGCAGTTCTTC. Based on the CDR3 plus reference TRBV9 and TRBJ2-1, the full variable domain is DSGVTQTPKHLITATGQRVTLRCSPRSGDLSVYWYQQSLDQGLQFLIQYYNGEERAKGNILERFSAQQFPDLHSELNLSSLELGDSALYFCASSVGAGGNYNEQFFGPGTRLTVL.

The chain recombines TRBV19 with TRBJ1-6, with 12 bases aligning to TRBD1. The CDR3 runs to 14 residues. V was clipped by 5 bases and J by 9 bases; unmatched bases: 2. The germline V gene has CDR1 LNHDA and CDR2 SQIVND (reference sequence). The CDR3 loop is CASSPGQGASPLHF. The CDR3 nucleotides are TGTGCCAGTAGTCCGGGACAGGGGGCTTCACCCCTCCACTTT.

The chain joins TRBV5-4 to TRBJ2-3, with TRBD2 matching over 11 bases. The CDR3 is made up of 16 amino acids. Germline values: CDR1 SGHNT, CDR2 YYREEE (reference sequence). V was pared by 4 bases and J by 4 bases, with 8 bases of the junction left unmatched. The CDR3: CASSITSGSLSDTQYF. The CDR3 nucleotides read TGTGCCAGCAGCATAACTAGCGGGAGTTTGTCAGATACGCAGTATTTT.

V gene TRBV7-2 combines with J gene TRBJ2-5, with 7 bases identical to TRBD2. In germline, CDR1 is SGHTA, CDR2 FQGNSA. V was pared by 5 bases and J by 2 bases, with 8 bases of the junction left unmatched. This CDR3 is built from 15 residues. The CDR3 nucleotides are TGTGCCAGCAGCCGCAATGGCGGGAGTCAAGAGACCCAGTACTTC. Translated, it gives CASSRNGGSQETQYF.

The V gene is TRBV9, the J gene TRBJ1-2; 7 bases agree with TRBD1. Germline CDR1 SGDLS, CDR2 YYNGEE. The CDR3 runs 14 residues. The ends lost 3 bases at V and 4 bases at J; junction bases unmatched: 6. The CDR3 region has the DNA TGTGCCAGCAGCGGAACCGGGACAGCCTATGGCTACACCTTC. Amino acid sequence: CASSGTGTAYGYTF. Complete variable domain (other parts from reference TRBV9 and TRBJ1-2): DSGVTQTPKHLITATGQRVTLRCSPRSGDLSVYWYQQSLDQGLQFLIQYYNGEERAKGNILERFSAQQFPDLHSELNLSSLELGDSALYFCASSGTGTAYGYTFGSGTRLTVV.

The chain uses TRBV7-2 and TRBJ2-3, with D perhaps TRBD2 (6 bases). The germline V gene has CDR1 SGHTA and CDR2 FQGNSA. The CDR3 spans 15 residues. V lost 1 base to trimming and J lost 5 bases, with 13 bases between them. CDR3 nucleotide sequence: TGTGCCAGCAGCTTAGTGGCGGGCGGGGAAGATACGCAGTATTTT. It is translated as CASSLVAGGEDTQYF.

The V and J genes are TRBV5-1 and TRBJ2-3; perhaps TRBD2 as D (5 bases). Germline CDR1 is SGHRS and CDR2 is YFSETQ. V shed 4 bases and J shed 0 bases, with 6 bases lying between them. The CDR3 totals 13 residues. The CDR3 reads CASSPGSTDTQYF. Written as DNA, the CDR3 is TGCGCCAGCAGCCCGGGGAGCACAGATACGCAGTATTTT.

The rearrangement uses TRBV7-2 and TRBJ1-3, with 7 bases aligning to TRBD1. V lost 4 bases to trimming and J lost 2 bases; unmatched junction nucleotides: 5. Germline CDR1 SGHTA, CDR2 FQGNSA. This CDR3 contains 15 residues. The CDR3 DNA follows: TGTGCCAGCAGCTATACAGGGGTTCCTGGAAACACCATATATTTT. Translated: CASSYTGVPGNTIYF. Combining the CDR3 with reference TRBV7-2 and TRBJ1-3 gives the whole variable domain GAGVSQSPSNKVTEKGKDVELRCDPISGHTALYWYRQSLGQGLEFLIYFQGNSAPDKSGLPSDRFSAERTGGSVSTLTIQRTQQEDSAVYLCASSYTGVPGNTIYFGEGSWLTVV.

This chain uses TRBV19 with TRBJ2-7, with D maybe TRBD2 (5 bases). This CDR3 spans 11 amino acids. Between the trimmed V and J ends, which lost 6 bases and 3 bases, there was a span of 6 bases. CDR1 and CDR2 (germline): LNHDA, SQIVND (reference sequence). The CDR3 protein is CASRGSYEQYF. The CDR3 DNA reads TGTGCCAGTAGGGGGAGCTACGAGCAGTACTTC.

The rearrangement links TRBV7-9 to TRBJ1-6; no reliable D call. The V end lost 1 base, the J end lost 10 bases, and 8 bases lay between the germline ends. From germline, CDR1 is SEHNR and CDR2 FQNEAQ (reference sequence). CDR3 length equals 13 residues. DNA of the CDR3: TGTGCCAGCAGCTTAGGTGGAGGATCACCCCTCCACTTT. This translates into CASSLGGGSPLHF.

This clone was picked up one time. V is TRBV19 and J is TRBJ2-7; the match to TRBD1 covers 8 bases. The V and J ends lost 5 bases and 7 bases, in that order; junction bases with no gene match: 7. The CDR3 contains 13 residues. The germline gives CDR1 LNHDA, CDR2 SQIVND (reference sequence). The CDR3 coding sequence is TGTGCCAGTAGTGGCAGGGGGCTAGGAGAGCAGTACTTC. Protein product: CASSGRGLGEQYF.

The CDR3 sequence: CSVVTPRKTEAFF. CDR3 DNA: TGCAGCGTGGTTACCCCCAGAAAAACTGAAGCTTTCTTT. V usage is TRBV29-1 and J usage is TRBJ1-1; no reliable D call. The germline V gene has CDR1 SQVTM and CDR2 ANQGSEA. The CDR3 runs 13 residues. Trimming took 6 bases from V and 5 from J, leaving 16 bases between them.

V is TRBV6-5 and J is TRBJ1-5; D perhaps matches TRBD1 (6 bases). Germline CDR1 and CDR2: MNHEY and SVGAGI. Between the trimmed V and J ends, which lost 6 bases and 5 bases, there was a span of 11 bases. The CDR3 contains 13 residues. For the CDR3, the DNA is TGTGCCAGCAGACTAAACAGGGATCAGCCCCAGCATTTT. This translates into CASRLNRDQPQHF.